This entry lists 32 T cell receptor beta chains sequenced from one sample in a study of T cells after yellow fever vaccination. TCRdb itself ran the 5' RACE reads through MiXCR, one entry per CDR3 protein. The table includes hundreds of thousands of distinct CDR3 sequences, about a sixth detected once. Sequencing used PBMCs, obtained 5 to 6 days after the first yellow fever vaccination. Receptors originate from a man aged 18 to 30 who received the YFV17D yellow fever vaccine.

In its sample, this clonotype was seen a few times. The chain combines TRBV7-2 with TRBJ2-7; the match to TRBD1 covers 9 bases. Per the germline V gene, CDR1 is SGHTA and CDR2 is FQGNSA. The J segment lost 3 bases and the V segment lost 5 bases, leaving 11 bases of the junction unmatched. The CDR3 runs to 16 residues. In nucleotides, the CDR3 is TGTGCCAGCAGCGAGCCCGGGACAGGGATTGACTACGAGCAGTACTTC. It codes for CASSEPGTGIDYEQYF.

This clonotype was observed a handful of times. The chain carries TRBV7-2 and TRBJ2-6; unclear D gene. Germline lookup yields CDR1 SGHTA and CDR2 FQGNSA. This CDR3 contains 15 residues. V was pared by 1 base and J by 4 bases, with 8 bases between. This CDR3 is CASSLVARGANVLTF. CDR3 in DNA: TGTGCCAGCAGCTTAGTCGCTCGGGGGGCCAACGTCCTGACTTTC.

This clonotype was counted between two and nine times. The V and J genes are TRBV5-5 and TRBJ1-2, with TRBD1 identical over 9 bases. The CDR3 contains 15 residues. The germline gives CDR1 SGHKS, CDR2 YYEKEE (reference sequence). Trimming removed 4 bases from V and 8 bases from J; junction bases left unmatched: 12. The CDR3 here is CASSVWGQGVYGYTF. The CDR3 bases are TGTGCCAGCAGCGTATGGGGACAGGGAGTTTACGGCTACACCTTC. Variable domain in full (rest from reference TRBV5-5 and TRBJ1-2): DAGVTQSPTHLIKTRGQQVTLRCSPISGHKSVSWYQQVLGQGPQFIFQYYEKEERGRGNFPDRFSARQFPNYSSELNVNALLLGDSALYLCASSVWGQGVYGYTFGSGTRLTVV.

This clonotype was seen repeatedly, ten times or more. CDR3 residues: CASNPRGGNTDTQYF. The DNA for the CDR3 is TGTGCCAGCAACCCGAGGGGGGGAAACACAGATACGCAGTATTTT. The chain links TRBV7-2 to TRBJ2-3; a possible D gene is TRBD2 (7 bases). Germline V gives CDR1 SGHTA, CDR2 FQGNSA. The CDR3 runs to 15 residues. Trimming removed 7 bases from V and 2 bases from J, with 16 bases in between.

The V gene is TRBV28, the J gene TRBJ2-1; 9 bases map to TRBD1. The CDR3 has 13 residues. The trim removed 7 bases at V and 5 bases at J, leaving 3 bases unmatched. Germline V lookup: CDR1 MDHEN, CDR2 SYDVKM. The DNA of the CDR3 is TGTGCCAGCAACAGGGGGCCCAACAATGAGCAGTTCTTC. It codes for CASNRGPNNEQFF.

This clonotype was found a few times. This rearrangement joins TRBV5-6 to TRBJ2-3, with 10 bases fitting TRBD2. V lost 0 bases to trimming and J lost 3 bases; unmatched junction nucleotides: 10. Germline CDR1 SGHDT, CDR2 YYEEEE. The CDR3 contains 18 residues. The chain's CDR3 is CASSLGVAGGYSTDTQYF. The CDR3 DNA sequence: TGTGCCAGCAGCTTGGGGGTAGCGGGGGGTTATTCGACAGATACGCAGTATTTT.

This clonotype was picked up a small number of times. The chain joins TRBV19 to TRBJ1-2; TRBD1 matches at 9 bases. V shed 9 bases, J shed 2 bases, and the junction held 7 bases outside the gene matches. CDR1 is LNHDA, CDR2 SQIVND, per germline (reference sequence). The CDR3 spans 14 residues. The CDR3 region has the DNA TGTGCCAGCAGGCGACAGGGGGAGAACTATGGCTACACCTTC. Its translation: CASRRQGENYGYTF. Based on the CDR3 plus reference TRBV19 and TRBJ1-2, the full variable domain is DGGITQSPKYLFRKEGQNVTLSCEQNLNHDAMYWYRQDPGQGLRLIYYSQIVNDFQKGDIAEGYSVSREKKESFPLTVTSAQKNPTAFYLCASRRQGENYGYTFGSGTRLTVV.

V usage is TRBV7-9 and J usage is TRBJ1-2; TRBD1 agrees at 8 bases. CDR1 and CDR2 (germline): SEHNR, FQNEAQ (reference sequence). This CDR3 spans 15 amino acids. Trimming took 3 bases from V and 1 from J; bases not matched to a gene: 4. In nucleotides, the CDR3 is TGTGCCAGCAGCTTCGGACAGGGAATTAACTATGGCTACACCTTC. Translating gives CASSFGQGINYGYTF.

This chain connects TRBV4-1 to TRBJ2-1; 12 bases align to TRBD2. This CDR3 is 16 amino acids long. The germline V gene encodes CDR1 MGHRA and CDR2 YSYEKL. V shed 4 bases, J shed 7 bases, and the junction held 8 bases outside the gene matches. The CDR3 loop is CASSPPSGGAMNEQFF. CDR3 nucleotides: TGCGCCAGCAGCCCCCCTAGCGGGGGGGCAATGAATGAGCAGTTCTTC.

This chain joins TRBV6-1 and TRBJ2-6; a possible D gene is TRBD1 (6 bases). The CDR3 sequence is 16 residues long. Germline lookup yields CDR1 MNHNS and CDR2 SASEGT. Trimming removed 8 bases from V and 0 bases from J, with 14 bases in between. The CDR3 coding sequence is TGTGCCAGCTTACGACAGGCTCACTCTGGGGCCAACGTCCTGACTTTC. Protein sequence: CASLRQAHSGANVLTF.

V gene TRBV7-8 combines with J gene TRBJ1-5; no clear D. The germline V and J ends were trimmed by 5 bases and 3 bases, with 17 bases remaining between them. There are 16 residues in the CDR3. Germline lookup yields CDR1 SGHVS and CDR2 FQNEAQ. CDR3 in amino acids: CASSPLSGGSNQPQHF. The CDR3 DNA reads as TGTGCCAGCAGCCCTCTGTCAGGCGGGTCCAATCAGCCCCAGCATTTT.

This clonotype was seen at least ten times. This chain joins TRBV6-2 or TRBV6-3 and TRBJ2-7; D possibly corresponds to TRBD1 (5 bases). The CDR3 contains 13 residues. Trimming took 2 bases from V and 4 from J, leaving 9 bases between them. Germline V gives CDR1 MNHEY, CDR2 SVGEGT. The DNA for the CDR3 is TGTGCCAGCAGTTACGGGGCAGATTACGAGCAGTACTTC. Translation: CASSYGADYEQYF.

The gene calls are TRBV29-1 and TRBJ2-5; D uncertain. The CDR3 runs to 13 residues. CDR1 is SQVTM and CDR2 is ANQGSEA in the germline V gene. V was cut by 5 bases and J by 1 base, with 11 bases left in between. The CDR3 DNA reads TGCAGCGTTCGGCGAGGCATCCAAGAGACCCAGTACTTC. It yields the protein CSVRRGIQETQYF.

V gene TRBV12-3 or TRBV12-4 combines with J gene TRBJ2-3, with D unclear. The CDR3 has 13 amino acids. V was clipped by 2 bases and J by 7 bases, with 10 bases between them. The DNA for the CDR3 is TGTGCCAGCAGTTTAAACGGGCGGCATACGCAGTATTTT. It is translated as CASSLNGRHTQYF.

The chain has TRBV4-3 and TRBJ2-2; TRBD1 is a possible D gene (5 bases). The CDR3 totals 15 residues. Between the trimmed V and J ends, which lost 1 base and 6 bases, there was a span of 12 bases. In germline, CDR1 is LGHNA, CDR2 YSLEER. CDR3 in DNA: TGCGCCAGCAGCCAAGGACAGTTTGGATCCGGGGAGCTGTTTTTT. Translating it yields CASSQGQFGSGELFF.

A few counts support this clonotype. The chain couples TRBV4-2 to TRBJ2-1, with D unclear. The CDR3 is 14 residues long. CDR1 is LGHNA and CDR2 is YNFKEQ in the germline V gene. Trimming cost V 0 bases and J 6 bases, with 9 bases left between them. This chain's CDR3 is CASSQDLLRNEQFF. DNA for the CDR3: TGTGCCAGCAGCCAAGATCTACTCCGCAATGAGCAGTTCTTC.

This clonotype was counted only a few times. The V gene is TRBV5-1, the J gene TRBJ2-5; 13 bases agree with TRBD2. V trimming: 4 bases; J trimming: 2 bases; junction bases outside the gene matches: 8. CDR3 length: 17 amino acids. Germline values: CDR1 SGHRS, CDR2 YFSETQ. The CDR3 DNA reads as TGCGCCAGCAGCCCATTAGGACTAGCGGGGGCACAAGAGACCCAGTACTTC. It is translated as CASSPLGLAGAQETQYF.

This clonotype was found a few times. This sequence joins TRBV5-6 and TRBJ1-2; D call uncertain. Germline assignment: CDR1 SGHDT and CDR2 YYEEEE. V lost 5 bases and J 3 bases, leaving 17 bases between the germline ends. CDR3 length: 15 residues. The CDR3 here is CASRGGPMEYYGYTF. CDR3 bases: TGTGCCAGCAGGGGCGGGCCGATGGAATACTATGGCTACACCTTC.

The chain employs TRBV4-3 and TRBJ2-5; D gene uncertain. Trimming took 1 base from V and 8 from J, leaving 14 bases between them. CDR3 length: 14 amino acids. CDR1 is LGHNA, CDR2 YSLEER, per germline. In DNA, the CDR3 is TGCGCCAGCAGCCAAGGGTCCATTGGGGATACCCAGTACTTC. This translates into CASSQGSIGDTQYF.

This clonotype occurred a few times. The chain links TRBV4-1 to TRBJ2-7; D gene ambiguous. CDR1 is MGHRA, CDR2 YSYEKL, per germline. V gave up 6 bases and J gave up 0 bases, with 9 bases separating them. The CDR3 runs to 13 residues. The DNA of the CDR3 is TGCGCCAGCAGACCTGACAACTCCTACGAGCAGTACTTC. It codes for CASRPDNSYEQYF.

The rearrangement links TRBV28 to TRBJ2-3; the match to TRBD1 covers 9 bases. This CDR3 spans 14 amino acids. J gave up 4 bases and V 10 bases, and 9 bases lay outside the gene matches. CDR1 is MDHEN and CDR2 is SYDVKM in the germline V gene. The CDR3 loop reads CAIKRDRVSDTQYF. DNA of the CDR3: TGTGCCATCAAGCGGGACAGGGTATCAGATACGCAGTATTTT.

This clonotype was seen ten or more times. The V and J genes are TRBV6-6 and TRBJ2-4, with D perhaps given as TRBD1 or TRBD2 (5 bases each). Germline V gene data show CDR1 as MNHNY and CDR2 as SVGAGI (reference sequence). Trimming shortened V by 6 bases and J by 5 bases, and 11 bases separated the two germline ends. The CDR3 contains 13 residues. The CDR3 reads CASSAGTENIQYF. CDR3 coding DNA: TGTGCCAGCAGCGCCGGGACGGAAAACATTCAGTACTTC.

This chain connects TRBV7-2 to TRBJ2-5; TRBD2 might be the D (5 bases). Germline lookup yields CDR1 SGHTA and CDR2 FQGNSA. Between the trimmed V and J ends, which lost 5 bases and 5 bases, there was a span of 15 bases. The CDR3 contains 14 residues. Here the CDR3 reads CASSGISGWETQYF. In nucleotides, the CDR3 is TGTGCCAGCAGCGGAATCTCGGGGTGGGAGACCCAGTACTTC.

This clonotype has only a few counts. The chain is built from TRBV7-8 and TRBJ2-7, with D uncertain. The CDR3 length is 13 residues. Trimming shortened V by 1 base and J by 3 bases, and 7 bases separated the two germline ends. The germline gives CDR1 SGHVS, CDR2 FQNEAQ. This CDR3 reads CASSLENHYEQYV. The CDR3, as DNA: TGTGCCAGCAGCTTAGAAAATCACTACGAGCAGTACGTC.

The gene calls are TRBV18 and TRBJ2-3; D possibly corresponds to TRBD2 (5 bases). Germline loops: CDR1 KGHSH, CDR2 LQKENI. This CDR3 region has 13 residues. V was shortened by 1 base and J by 8 bases, with 10 bases between the two germline ends. CDR3 coding DNA: TGTGCCAGCTCACCACAGGCGGGTGGTACGCAGTATTTT. Amino acids: CASSPQAGGTQYF.

V is TRBV4-3 and J is TRBJ1-3; D gene ambiguous. In germline, CDR1 is LGHNA, CDR2 YSLEER. This CDR3 spans 16 amino acids. V lost 4 bases and J 4 bases, leaving 17 bases between the germline ends. The DNA for the CDR3 is TGCGCCAGCAGCCTCGACCGGGTCGGGAGGGGAAACACCATATATTTT. This translates into CASSLDRVGRGNTIYF.

At least ten counts were recorded for this clonotype. The CDR3 region has the DNA TGTGCCAGCAGAACAGGGGGGCAGCCCCAGCATTTT. It specifies CASRTGGQPQHF. The rearrangement joins TRBV27 to TRBJ1-5; TRBD1 matches 8 bases. V dropped 6 bases and J dropped 7; count of bases not matched to a gene: 2. From germline, CDR1 is MNHEY and CDR2 SMNVEV (reference sequence). The CDR3 has 12 residues.

This clonotype appeared many times. The chain's CDR3 is CASSEEWEGLNIQYF. In nucleotides, the CDR3 is TGTGCCAGCAGTGAAGAATGGGAGGGGTTGAACATTCAGTACTTC. The chain is built from TRBV6-1 and TRBJ2-4; 7 positions agree with TRBD2. CDR3 length: 15 residues. Germline CDR1 MNHNS, CDR2 SASEGT. After removal of 1 base from V and 7 bases from J, the junction contained 7 bases not matched to a gene.

This clonotype has ten or more counts. CDR3 sequence: CASKKRAGPTNEKLFF. CDR3 DNA sequence: TGTGCCAGCAAAAAAAGGGCGGGCCCAACTAATGAAAAACTGTTTTTT. The chain joins TRBV12-3 or TRBV12-4 to TRBJ1-4, with unresolved D. The CDR3 is 16 amino acids. V lost 7 bases, J lost 0 bases, and 15 bases lay in between.

This clonotype was counted a few times. V gene TRBV3-1 combines with J gene TRBJ1-2; D unclear. Germline V CDR1 and CDR2: LGHDT, YNNKEL (reference sequence). The V end was cut by 0 bases, the J end by 3 bases, with 11 bases between. The CDR3 runs 15 residues. Here the CDR3 DNA reads TGTGCCAGCAGCCAAGATGGCGGAATCCACTATGGCTACACCTTC. It encodes CASSQDGGIHYGYTF.

This clonotype has a count of ten or more. The CDR3 DNA reads as TGTGCCAGCAGTTACCGGAACGCGCGGGGGCCCATGAGCAATGAGCAGTTCTTC. This codes for CASSYRNARGPMSNEQFF. The chain has TRBV6-5 and TRBJ2-1, with D possibly being TRBD2 (7 bases). The germline gives CDR1 MNHEY, CDR2 SVGAGI. The CDR3 has 18 residues. V lost 2 bases and J lost 6, with 23 bases in between.

V usage is TRBV7-9 and J usage is TRBJ1-1; D gene ambiguous. The CDR3 is 13 residues long. The V gene's germline CDR1 is SEHNR and CDR2 FQNEAQ (reference sequence). The ends were cut back, 5 bases at V and 11 bases at J, with 18 bases in the middle. This chain's CDR3 is CASSKKITREAFF. The CDR3 DNA is TGTGCCAGCAGCAAAAAGATAACCCGAGAGGCTTTCTTT.